This T cell receptor (beta chain) derives from a study of immune characterization of retroperitoneal liposarcoma. A single count supports this clonotype. Each CDR3 protein is one row after TCRdb ran MiXCR on the PCR reads. The table includes under 15,000 distinct CDR3 sequences, 40% to 50% detected once. Sequencing used tumor tissue. This clonotype was sampled from a female donor with retroperitoneal liposarcoma.

This CDR3 is CASSFSGRGNEQFF. The DNA of the CDR3 is TGTGCCAGCTCTTTTAGCGGGAGGGGCAATGAGCAGTTCTTC. The gene calls are TRBV6-1 and TRBJ2-1; 11 bases are shared with TRBD2. The CDR3 has 14 residues. The ends lost 8 bases at V and 6 bases at J; junction bases unmatched: 6. The germline gives CDR1 MNHNS, CDR2 SASEGT.